The source of this T cell receptor beta chain is a study of beta chain features in type 1 diabetes. This clone was found a few times. Its antigen is undetermined. Sorted CD4+ subsets: naive, central memory, regulatory, stem cell-like memory (CD45RO/CCR7/CD25/CD127/CD95/CD27 panel). Sequenced material consisted of expressed TCRB transcripts (all of the isolated RNA was reverse transcribed). Profiled with immunoSEQ multiplex PCR; TCRdb holds only in-frame clones, not every one. The sample includes fewer than 350,000 clones, 14% to 15% of them seen just once. Findings and caveats of the study: The study found fewer insertions and more deletions at VDJ junctions in type 1 diabetes patients. All four CD4+ subsets from Type 1 diabetes patients carried moderately but significantly shorter TCRB CDR3s.

Germline CDR1 SGHNT, CDR2 YYREEE (reference sequence). Trimming took 5 bases from V and 7 from J, leaving 18 bases between them. The CDR3 sequence is 15 residues long. Specimen: naive CD4+ T cells from blood. The sequence was collected from a young man with type 1 diabetes. The chain couples TRBV5-4 to TRBJ2-2, with D possibly TRBD1 on 6 matching bases. CDR3 loop: CASSDRIFGGGELFF. Written as DNA, the CDR3 is TGTGCCAGCAGTGACAGGATTTTTGGAGGCGGGGAGCTGTTTTTT. Variable domain in full (rest from reference TRBV5-4 and TRBJ2-2): ETGVTQSPTHLIKTRGQQVTLRCSSQSGHNTVSWYQQALGQGPQFIFQYYREEENGRGNFPPRFSGLQFPNYSSELNVNALELDDSALYLCASSDRIFGGGELFFGEGSRLTVL.